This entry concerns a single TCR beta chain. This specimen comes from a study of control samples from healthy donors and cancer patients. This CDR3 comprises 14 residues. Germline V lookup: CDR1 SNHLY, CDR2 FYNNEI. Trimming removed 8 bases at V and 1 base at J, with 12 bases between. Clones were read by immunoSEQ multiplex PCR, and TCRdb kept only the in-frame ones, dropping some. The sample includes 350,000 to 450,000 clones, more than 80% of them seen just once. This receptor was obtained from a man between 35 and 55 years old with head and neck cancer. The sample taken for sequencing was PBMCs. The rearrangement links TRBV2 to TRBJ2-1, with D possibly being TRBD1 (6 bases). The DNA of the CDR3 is TGTGCCAGCTATAAGGACAGTTCCTACAATGAGCAGTTCTTC. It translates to CASYKDSSYNEQFF.